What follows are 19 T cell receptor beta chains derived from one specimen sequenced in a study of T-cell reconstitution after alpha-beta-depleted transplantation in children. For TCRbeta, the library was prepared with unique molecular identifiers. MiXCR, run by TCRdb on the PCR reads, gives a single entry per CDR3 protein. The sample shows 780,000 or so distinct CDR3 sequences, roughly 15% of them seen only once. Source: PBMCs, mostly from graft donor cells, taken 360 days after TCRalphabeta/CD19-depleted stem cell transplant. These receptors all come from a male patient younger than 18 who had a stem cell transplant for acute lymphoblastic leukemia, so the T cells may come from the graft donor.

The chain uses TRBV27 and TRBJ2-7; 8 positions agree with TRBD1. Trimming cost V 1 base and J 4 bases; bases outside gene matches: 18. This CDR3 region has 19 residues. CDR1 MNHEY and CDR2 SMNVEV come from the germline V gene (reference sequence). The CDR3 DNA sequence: TGTGCCAGCAGTTTATGCCGAGGGGTCAGGGGGCGCGTAGGGTACGAGCAGTACTTC. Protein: CASSLCRGVRGRVGYEQYF.

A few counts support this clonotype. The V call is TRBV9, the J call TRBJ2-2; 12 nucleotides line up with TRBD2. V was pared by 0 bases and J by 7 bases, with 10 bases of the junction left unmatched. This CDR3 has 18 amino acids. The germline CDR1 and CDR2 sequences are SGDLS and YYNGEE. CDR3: CASSVERTSGISDGELFF. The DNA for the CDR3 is TGTGCCAGCAGCGTAGAAAGGACTAGCGGGATATCGGACGGGGAGCTGTTTTTT. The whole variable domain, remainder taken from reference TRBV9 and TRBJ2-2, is DSGVTQTPKHLITATGQRVTLRCSPRSGDLSVYWYQQSLDQGLQFLIQYYNGEERAKGNILERFSAQQFPDLHSELNLSSLELGDSALYFCASSVERTSGISDGELFFGEGSRLTVL.

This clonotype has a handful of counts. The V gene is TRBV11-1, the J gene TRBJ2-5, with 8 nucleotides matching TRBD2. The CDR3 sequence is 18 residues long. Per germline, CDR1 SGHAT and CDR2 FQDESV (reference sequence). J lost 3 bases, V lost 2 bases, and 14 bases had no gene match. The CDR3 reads CASSLSLVLAVRKETQYF. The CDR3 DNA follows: TGTGCCAGCAGCTTAAGTCTCGTACTAGCGGTTCGCAAAGAGACCCAGTACTTC.

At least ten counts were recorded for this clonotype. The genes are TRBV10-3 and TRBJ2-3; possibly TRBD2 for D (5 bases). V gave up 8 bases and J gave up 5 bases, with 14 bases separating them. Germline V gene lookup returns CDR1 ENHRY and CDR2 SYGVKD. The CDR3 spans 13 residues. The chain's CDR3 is CAIGRAARDTQYF. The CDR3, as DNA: TGTGCCATCGGAAGAGCGGCCAGAGATACGCAGTATTTT.

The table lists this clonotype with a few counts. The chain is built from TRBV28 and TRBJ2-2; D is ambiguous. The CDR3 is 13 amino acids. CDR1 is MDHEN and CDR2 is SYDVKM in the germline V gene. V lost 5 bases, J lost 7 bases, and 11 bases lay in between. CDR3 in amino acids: CASSPWNIGELFF. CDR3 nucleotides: TGTGCCAGCAGTCCCTGGAATATCGGGGAGCTGTTTTTT.

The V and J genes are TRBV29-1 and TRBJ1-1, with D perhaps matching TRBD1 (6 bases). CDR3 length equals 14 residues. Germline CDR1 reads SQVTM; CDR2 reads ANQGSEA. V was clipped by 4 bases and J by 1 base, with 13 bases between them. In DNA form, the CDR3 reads TGCAGCGTTGCCGGGACACCTACGAACACTGAAGCTTTCTTT. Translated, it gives CSVAGTPTNTEAFF.

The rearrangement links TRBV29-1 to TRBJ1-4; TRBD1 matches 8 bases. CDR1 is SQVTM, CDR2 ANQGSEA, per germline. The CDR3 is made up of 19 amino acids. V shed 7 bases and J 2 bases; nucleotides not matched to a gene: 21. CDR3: CSAKLRDRRRHSTNEKLFF. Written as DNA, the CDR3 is TGCAGCGCTAAGCTCCGGGACAGGCGCCGCCACAGCACTAATGAAAAACTGTTTTTT.

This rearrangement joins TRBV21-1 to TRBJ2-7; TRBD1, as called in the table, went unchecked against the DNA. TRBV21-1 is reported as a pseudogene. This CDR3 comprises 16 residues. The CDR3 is CAGHSIASAGKGEQYF. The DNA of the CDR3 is TGTGCCGGCCATTCTATAGCCAGTGCGGGAAAGGGTGAGCAGTACTTC.

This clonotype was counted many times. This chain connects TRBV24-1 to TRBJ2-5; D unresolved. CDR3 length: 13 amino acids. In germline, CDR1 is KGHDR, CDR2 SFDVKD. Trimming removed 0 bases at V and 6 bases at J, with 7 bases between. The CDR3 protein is CATSDLFRQTQYF. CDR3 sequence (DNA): TGTGCCACCAGTGATTTGTTCCGACAGACCCAGTACTTC.

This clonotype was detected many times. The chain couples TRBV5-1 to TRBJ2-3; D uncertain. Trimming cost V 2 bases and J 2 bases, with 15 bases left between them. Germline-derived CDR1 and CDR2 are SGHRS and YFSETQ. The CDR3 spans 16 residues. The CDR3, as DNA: TGCGCCAGCAGCTTATCCCCCACTATCCTCACAGATACGCAGTATTTT. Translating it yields CASSLSPTILTDTQYF.

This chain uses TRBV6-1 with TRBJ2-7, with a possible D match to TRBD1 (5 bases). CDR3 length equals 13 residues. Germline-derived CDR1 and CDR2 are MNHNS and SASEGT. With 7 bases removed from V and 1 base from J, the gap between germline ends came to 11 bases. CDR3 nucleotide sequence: TGTGCCAGCATGGAAGGGGCTTCCTACGAGCAGTACTTC. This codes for CASMEGASYEQYF.

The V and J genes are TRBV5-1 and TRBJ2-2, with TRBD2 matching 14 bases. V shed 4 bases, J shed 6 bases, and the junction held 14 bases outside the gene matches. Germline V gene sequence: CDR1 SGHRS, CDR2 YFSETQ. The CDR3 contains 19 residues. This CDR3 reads CASSPGLAGVTSLPGELFF. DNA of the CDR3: TGCGCCAGCAGCCCGGGACTAGCGGGAGTCACCTCATTACCCGGGGAGCTGTTTTTT.

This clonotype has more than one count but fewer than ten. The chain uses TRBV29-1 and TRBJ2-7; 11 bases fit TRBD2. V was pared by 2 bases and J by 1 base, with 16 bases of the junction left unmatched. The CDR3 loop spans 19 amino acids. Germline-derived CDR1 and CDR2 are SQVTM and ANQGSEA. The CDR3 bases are TGCAGCGTTGAACTGGGGCTAGCGGGAGGTCCCAGGGCTTCCTACGAGCAGTACTTC. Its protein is CSVELGLAGGPRASYEQYF.

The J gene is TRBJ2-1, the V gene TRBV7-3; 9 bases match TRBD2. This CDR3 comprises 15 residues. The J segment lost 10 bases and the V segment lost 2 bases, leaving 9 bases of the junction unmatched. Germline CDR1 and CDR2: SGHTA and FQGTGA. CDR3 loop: CASSLGVGREGEQFF. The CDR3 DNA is TGTGCCAGCAGCTTAGGTGTAGGGCGGGAGGGGGAGCAGTTCTTC.

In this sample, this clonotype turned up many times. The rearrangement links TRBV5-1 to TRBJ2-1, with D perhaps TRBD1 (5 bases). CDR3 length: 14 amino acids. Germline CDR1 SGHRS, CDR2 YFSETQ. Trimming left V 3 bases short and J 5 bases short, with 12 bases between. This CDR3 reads CASSSGHADNEQFF. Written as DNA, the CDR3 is TGCGCCAGCAGCTCAGGACACGCGGACAATGAGCAGTTCTTC.

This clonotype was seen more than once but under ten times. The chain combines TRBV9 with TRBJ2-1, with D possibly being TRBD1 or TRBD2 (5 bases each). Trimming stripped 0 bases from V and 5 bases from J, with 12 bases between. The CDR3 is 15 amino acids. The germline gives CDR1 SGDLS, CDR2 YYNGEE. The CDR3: CASSVEGLANNEQFF. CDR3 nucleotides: TGTGCCAGCAGCGTAGAGGGGCTAGCCAACAATGAGCAGTTCTTC.

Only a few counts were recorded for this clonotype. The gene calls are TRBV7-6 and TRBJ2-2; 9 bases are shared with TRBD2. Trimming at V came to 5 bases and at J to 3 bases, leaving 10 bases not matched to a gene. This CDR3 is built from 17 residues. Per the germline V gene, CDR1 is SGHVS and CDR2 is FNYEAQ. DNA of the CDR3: TGTGCCAGCAGCCGCCCTTTTAGCGGGAGTTACACCGGGGAGCTGTTTTTT. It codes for CASSRPFSGSYTGELFF.

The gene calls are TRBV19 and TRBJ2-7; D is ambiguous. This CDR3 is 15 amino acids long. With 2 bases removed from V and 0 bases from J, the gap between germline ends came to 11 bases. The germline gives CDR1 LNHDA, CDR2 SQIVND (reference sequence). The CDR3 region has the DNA TGTGCCAGTAGTATAACCGGATACAACTCCTACGAGCAGTACTTC. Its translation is CASSITGYNSYEQYF.

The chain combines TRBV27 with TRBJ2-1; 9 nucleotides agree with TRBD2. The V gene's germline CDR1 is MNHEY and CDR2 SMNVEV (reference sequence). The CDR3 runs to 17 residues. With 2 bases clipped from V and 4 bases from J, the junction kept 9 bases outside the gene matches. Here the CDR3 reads CASSLSGGHGSYNEQFF. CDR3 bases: TGTGCCAGCAGTTTAAGCGGGGGGCATGGTTCTTACAATGAGCAGTTCTTC.